The source of this T cell receptor (beta chain) is a study of OX40 agonist ivuxolimab in advanced cancers. Study background: Participants could have had prior anti-PD-1, anti-PD-L1 or anti-CTLA-4 therapy, and 40% had some.

V was trimmed by 8 bases and J by 8 bases, leaving 15 bases between them. Germline CDR1 and CDR2: SNHLY and FYNNEI. The CDR3 totals 13 residues. This clone was recorded only once. Its antigen is as yet unknown. Assay: immunoSEQ multiplex PCR; the TCRdb copy retains only in-frame clones and omits some. Of tens of thousands of clones listed, more than 85% were seen once; the top ten hold about 11%. Study-wide results and caveats: On average, a greater number of expanded clones characterised CD8+ T cells relative to CD4+. Among the least clonally expanded were partial responders at 0.1-3.0 mg/kg.

The TCR originated in an adult with an advanced solid tumor such as melanoma, head and neck, liver or kidney cancer. The sequences come from CD4+ or CD8+ T cells sorted from blood, collected in a trial of the OX40 agonist ivuxolimab. The rearrangement links TRBV2 to TRBJ1-4; no reliable D call. In DNA form, the CDR3 reads TGTGCCAGCCTGGGATTCTTGGAAGAAAAACTGTTTTTT. Residues: CASLGFLEEKLFF.